This TCR beta chain appears in the sequencing data of a study of cytomegalovirus exposure and HLA in healthy donors. Sequencing used immunoSEQ multiplex PCR; TCRdb keeps in-frame clones, though not all of them. Among around 240,000 clones listed, roughly 90% were seen once. On this clone itself: The junction and the germline gene differ at one end; a read error may be behind it.

The material sequenced was PBMCs. This clonotype was obtained from a woman aged 18-35 years in good health and CMV-seronegative.

The CDR3: CASSNRPGDANTGELFF. CDR3 bases: TGTGCTAGCAGCAACCGCCCGGGAGACGCGAACACCGGGGAGCTGTTTTTT. The chain uses TRBV7-7 and TRBJ2-2; D perhaps matches TRBD2 (6 bases). The CDR3 consists of 17 residues. Germline-derived CDR1 and CDR2 are SSHAT and FNYEAQ (reference sequence).